These 21 T cell receptor beta chains were all obtained from the same sample, sequenced in a study of human T cells and chemical hapten exposure. Time point here: pre-sensitization, week 0. Sample treatment: therapeutic diphenylcyclopropenone sensitization with weekly scalp DPC. Each CDR3 protein gets one entry after TCRdb re-called the RACE reads with MiXCR. Of tens of thousands of distinct CDR3 sequences listed, 8% to 10% are singletons. Sequences were derived from whole blood, sampled in connection with sensitization to the hapten diphenylcyclopropenone (DPC). The receptors originated from a woman between 40 and 50 years old with alopecia areata. Some clones in this sample may be carry-over from other donors' samples.

This clonotype was seen many times. J is TRBJ1-4 and V is TRBV20-1, with a possible D match to TRBD1 (6 bases). The CDR3 length is 16 residues. The germline V gene has CDR1 DFQATT and CDR2 SNEGSKA (reference sequence). The V end was cut by 4 bases, the J end by 2 bases, with 17 bases between. The CDR3 is CSATSSRGSTNEKLFF. The CDR3 DNA is TGCAGTGCTACTTCGTCTAGGGGGTCTACTAATGAAAAACTGTTTTTT.

The chain uses TRBV25-1 and TRBJ2-5; D possibly corresponds to TRBD2 (5 bases). Germline V lookup: CDR1 MGHDK, CDR2 SYGVNS. V shed 0 bases and J shed 4 bases, with 9 bases lying between them. The CDR3 covers 14 residues. The CDR3 DNA reads TGTGCCAGCAGTGAATATAGCGCCGGAGAGACCCAGTACTTC. It is translated as CASSEYSAGETQYF. The variable domain in full, with the rest retrieved from reference TRBV25-1 and TRBJ2-5, is EADIYQTPRYLVIGTGKKITLECSQTMGHDKMYWYQQDPGMELHLIHYSYGVNSTEKGDLSSESTVSRIRTEHFPLTLESARPSHTSQYLCASSEYSAGETQYFGPGTRLLVL.

This clonotype has ten or more counts. The V gene is TRBV4-1, the J gene TRBJ2-3; no reliable D call. This CDR3 region has 14 residues. V lost 1 base and J 5 bases, leaving 10 bases between the germline ends. The germline CDR1 and CDR2 sequences are MGHRA and YSYEKL. The CDR3 DNA follows: TGCGCCAGCAGCCAAGGGGTGGGCGGAGATACGCAGTATTTT. Amino acids: CASSQGVGGDTQYF.

This clonotype turned up a few times. CDR3 nucleotides: TGTGCCACCAGCAGAGTAGGCGGGGTCTCCTACAATGAGCAGTTCTTC. This sequence encodes CATSRVGGVSYNEQFF. The chain recombines TRBV15 with TRBJ2-1, with D possibly matching TRBD2 (6 bases). The germline V gene encodes CDR1 LNHNV and CDR2 YYDKDF (reference sequence). There are 16 residues in the CDR3. V lost 1 base, J lost 0 bases, and 10 bases lay in between. The full variable domain, its missing parts supplied by reference TRBV15 and TRBJ2-1, is DAMVIQNPRYQVTQFGKPVTLSCSQTLNHNVMYWYQQKSSQAPKLLFHYYDKDFNNEADTPDNFQSRRPNTSFCFLDIRSPGLGDTAMYLCATSRVGGVSYNEQFFGPGTRLTVL.

This chain connects TRBV3-1 to TRBJ2-1; 9 positions agree with TRBD2. The CDR3 has 14 residues. The germline CDR1 and CDR2 sequences are LGHDT and YNNKEL (reference sequence). The V segment lost 5 bases and the J segment 12 bases; nucleotides outside the gene matches: 11. The CDR3 sequence is CASSSGLASRGQFF. CDR3 bases: TGTGCCAGCAGCTCGGGACTAGCATCCAGGGGGCAGTTCTTC.

This clonotype was detected many times. Relative to the germline gene, one junction end is altered; a read error may explain this. This sequence joins TRBV7-7 and TRBJ2-5, with D tentatively TRBD1 (7 bases). The CDR3 has 14 amino acids. Germline V gene sequence: CDR1 SSHAT, CDR2 FNYEAQ (reference sequence). The CDR3 DNA follows: TGTGCTAGCAGCAACGACAGGGAGGCAGAGACCCAGTACTTC. This codes for CASSNDREAETQYF.

The V call is TRBV6-6, the J call TRBJ2-3; no reliable D call. V was clipped by 6 bases and J by 6 bases, with 16 bases between them. Looked up from germline, CDR1 is MNHNY and CDR2 is SVGAGI (reference sequence). This CDR3 spans 14 amino acids. The CDR3 is CASSPVGKQDTQYF. The DNA for the CDR3 is TGTGCCAGCAGCCCCGTGGGTAAGCAGGATACGCAGTATTTT.

Ten or more counts support this clonotype. The chain joins TRBV7-6 to TRBJ1-2; TRBD1 matches 8 bases. Germline V gene sequence: CDR1 SGHVS, CDR2 FNYEAQ. The CDR3 consists of 15 residues. V lost 2 bases, J lost 3 bases, and 5 bases stayed unmatched. The CDR3 spells CASSLNDRGDYGYTF. The CDR3, as DNA: TGTGCCAGCAGCTTAAATGACAGGGGAGACTATGGCTACACCTTC.

J is TRBJ2-4 and V is TRBV5-5, with D possibly matching TRBD2 (5 bases). V shed 4 bases and J shed 5 bases, with 13 bases lying between them. Germline CDR1 and CDR2: SGHKS and YYEKEE (reference sequence). This CDR3 is built from 14 residues. The CDR3 nucleotides read TGTGCCAGCAGCCTGGGGAGTAGGGAAAACATTCAGTACTTC. It specifies CASSLGSRENIQYF.

This clonotype was picked up many times. The V and J genes are TRBV5-1 and TRBJ2-1, with no clear D. Germline assignment: CDR1 SGHRS and CDR2 YFSETQ. V shed 0 bases and J shed 3 bases, with 7 bases lying between them. The CDR3 length is 14 residues. CDR3 sequence (DNA): TGCGCCAGCAGCTTGGAGTACAGCTACAATGAGCAGTTCTTC. Amino acids: CASSLEYSYNEQFF.

This sequence joins TRBV29-1 and TRBJ1-2, with TRBD1 as a possible D gene (6 bases). The length of the CDR3 is 12 residues. Germline V CDR1 and CDR2: SQVTM, ANQGSEA. The V end was cut by 4 bases, the J end by 2 bases, with 8 bases between. The CDR3, as DNA: TGCAGCGTTGTAGGGGGGAACTATGGCTACACCTTC. Its protein product is CSVVGGNYGYTF.

This clonotype occurred a few times. The genes are TRBV27 and TRBJ2-3; D is unresolved. The CDR3 is made up of 15 amino acids. Germline V lookup: CDR1 MNHEY, CDR2 SMNVEV (reference sequence). The V and J ends lost 6 bases and 8 bases respectively, with 21 bases between them. CDR3 coding DNA: TGTGCCAGCAGCCCTCAGACAACTGCCGCTGGTACGCAGTATTTT. Its protein product is CASSPQTTAAGTQYF.

This clonotype was seen at least ten times. The J gene is TRBJ1-5, the V gene TRBV3-1; perhaps TRBD1 as D (6 bases). The CDR3 is 11 residues long. The germline CDR1 and CDR2 sequences are LGHDT and YNNKEL (reference sequence). Deletions cut 11 bases from V and 5 bases from J, with 10 bases between. The CDR3 DNA is TGTGCCTGGGGGGGCTATCAGCCCCAGCATTTT. As protein: CAWGGYQPQHF.

The table lists this clonotype with many counts. This chain joins TRBV27 and TRBJ1-6; TRBD1 matches at 7 bases. Trimming cost V 3 bases and J 5 bases; bases outside gene matches: 1. CDR1 is MNHEY and CDR2 is SMNVEV in the germline V gene (reference sequence). The CDR3 has 14 residues. CDR3 in amino acids: CASSLDRNNSPLHF. The CDR3 DNA is TGTGCCAGCAGTTTGGACAGGAATAATTCACCCCTCCACTTT.

The chain has TRBV28 and TRBJ2-1, with D perhaps given as TRBD1 or TRBD2 (5 bases each). This CDR3 region has 19 residues. CDR1 is MDHEN, CDR2 SYDVKM, per germline. The V and J ends lost 4 bases and 8 bases respectively, with 30 bases between them. CDR3 DNA: TGTGCCAGCAGTTCAACAAATGGACAAGGAGGTATTGTAATTTATGAGCAGTTCTTC. Amino acid sequence: CASSSTNGQGGIVIYEQFF.

This clonotype appeared many times. The chain links TRBV5-1 to TRBJ2-7, with D unclear. CDR1 is SGHRS and CDR2 is YFSETQ in the germline V gene. The CDR3 contains 14 residues. Trimming took off 4 bases at V and 2 bases at J, with 13 bases between the two ends. The CDR3: CASSRVEETYEQYF. The DNA of the CDR3 is TGCGCCAGCAGCCGGGTAGAGGAAACCTACGAGCAGTACTTC.

Ten or more counts support this clonotype. The V gene is TRBV12-3 or TRBV12-4, the J gene TRBJ2-4; possibly TRBD1 for D (5 bases). The V and J ends lost 6 bases and 1 base respectively, with 10 bases between them. This CDR3 has 14 amino acids. The CDR3 reads CASSPDKAKNIQYF. The DNA for the CDR3 is TGTGCCAGCAGCCCGGACAAGGCCAAAAACATTCAGTACTTC.

This clonotype was counted at least ten times. This sequence joins TRBV3-1 and TRBJ1-1, with TRBD1 identical over 8 bases. Germline V gene data show CDR1 as LGHDT and CDR2 as YNNKEL (reference sequence). V shed 4 bases and J 3 bases; nucleotides not matched to a gene: 4. The CDR3 covers 14 residues. CDR3 in DNA: TGTGCCAGCAGCCCCCTGGACAGGGACACTGAAGCTTTCTTT. It specifies CASSPLDRDTEAFF.

This clonotype came up many times. The chain employs TRBV7-6 and TRBJ2-1; no definite D call. Trimming left V 5 bases short and J 5 bases short, with 4 bases between. Germline V lookup: CDR1 SGHVS, CDR2 FNYEAQ. This CDR3 is built from 11 residues. The DNA of the CDR3 is TGTGCCAGCAGCAAAAACAATGAGCAGTTCTTC. Its protein is CASSKNNEQFF.

This clonotype was recorded at least ten times. The chain carries TRBV4-2 and TRBJ2-5; D is possibly TRBD2 (6 bases). CDR1 and CDR2 from the germline V gene are LGHNA and YNFKEQ. V was pared by 0 bases and J by 9 bases, with 23 bases between. The CDR3 spans 17 residues. CDR3 in amino acids: CASSQDPVGGGVGSQYF. The DNA for the CDR3 is TGTGCCAGCAGCCAAGATCCCGTGGGTGGCGGGGTCGGGTCCCAGTACTTC.

The chain is built from TRBV11-2 and TRBJ2-7; 10 bases are shared with TRBD1. This CDR3 contains 13 residues. With V trimmed by 5 bases and J by 6 bases, 4 bases remained unmatched. Germline CDR1 reads SGHAT; CDR2 reads FQNNGV. The CDR3 bases are TGTGCCAGCAGCAGGGACAGGGGCCCCGAGCAGTACTTC. This codes for CASSRDRGPEQYF. Together with reference TRBV11-2 and TRBJ2-7, the CDR3 gives the full variable domain: EAGVAQSPRYKIIEKRQSVAFWCNPISGHATLYWYQQILGQGPKLLIQFQNNGVVDDSQLPKDRFSAERLKGVDSTLKIQPAKLEDSAVYLCASSRDRGPEQYFGPGTRLTVT.